One T cell receptor (beta chain) is described in this entry. Per the original methods: Amplification of reference gene primers provided the estimated nucleated cell counts. The assay was immunoSEQ multiplex PCR, and TCRdb's table has in-frame clones only and misses some. V and J calls and clone size are given by that table; D and trimming were obtained from the DNA. The repertoire holds around 86,000 clones, with more than 75% as singletons. These data are taken from a study of blood T cell repertoires in COVID-19. Study overall: Acute and convalescent COVID-19 specimens originated in the United States, Italy and Spain. From T cells, B-cell-depleted T cells, or PBMCs came the material, which was cDNA or gDNA.

V lost 0 bases to trimming and J lost 3 bases, with 12 bases between them. This CDR3 spans 15 amino acids. CDR1 is MNHNY, CDR2 SVGAGI, per germline (reference sequence). The receptor's source is a human donor in a cohort sampled during active COVID-19. Sequencing input: peripheral blood. V gene TRBV6-6 combines with J gene TRBJ2-7, with a possible D match to TRBD2 (5 bases). For the CDR3, the DNA is TGTGCCAGCAGTTACTCCAGCAATGGACTCTACGAGCAGTACTTC. This codes for CASSYSSNGLYEQYF.